The next 26 T cell receptor beta chains were all read from a single sample in a study of T cell clusters in autoimmune cytopenias. Multiplex touch-down PCR amplified TRB using TRB-A and TRB-B pools in one tube. TCRdb re-called the multiplex PCR reads and shows each CDR3 protein once, DNA omitted. Its listing shows about 4,800 distinct CDR3 sequences. TRB amplification used around 270 ng of peripheral blood genomic DNA. The material sequenced was peripheral blood. Every receptor here comes from a human donor with an autoimmune cytopenia or autoimmune hepatitis (not recorded which).

This rearrangement joins TRBV13 to TRBJ1-2; the TRBD1 assignment by TCRdb is unverifiable without DNA. Looked up from germline, CDR1 is PRHDT and CDR2 is FYEKMQ (reference sequence). This CDR3 spans 16 amino acids. The CDR3 here is CASSLGNHRDSHGYTF.

The rearrangement links TRBV19 to TRBJ2-5; the D call of TRBD1 rests on TCRdb alone, since no DNA is present to check it. Germline CDR1 is LNHDA and CDR2 is SQIVND (reference sequence). The CDR3 length is 12 residues. The CDR3 loop reads CASSCSRETQYF.

The chain has TRBV11-1 and TRBJ2-1; TCRdb outputs TRBD1, but without DNA this stays unchecked. This CDR3 comprises 15 residues. From germline, CDR1 is SGHAT and CDR2 FQDESV (reference sequence). Here the CDR3 reads CASIPGVDSGNEQFF.

This clonotype shows up as medium-sized (0.01 to 0.1%) by frequency. V is TRBV6-5 and J is TRBJ2-1. This CDR3 comprises 11 residues. Germline V gives CDR1 MNHEY, CDR2 SVGAGI. CDR3 region: CASSNHKSMFF.

This clonotype registers medium-sized (0.01 to 0.1%) by frequency. J is TRBJ2-7 and V is TRBV11-1; checking the TCRdb D call of TRBD1 is not possible without DNA. Germline assignment: CDR1 SGHAT and CDR2 FQDESV (reference sequence). This CDR3 has 19 residues. CDR3 in amino acids: CASSLVGNLASPVSYEQYF.

The CDR3 sequence is CAISELSLARHKDTQYF. The chain recombines TRBV10-3 with TRBJ2-3. The V gene's germline CDR1 is ENHRY and CDR2 SYGVKD. The CDR3 loop spans 17 amino acids.

This clonotype counts as medium-sized by frequency. The V gene is TRBV19, the J gene TRBJ1-4; TCRdb's assignment of TRBD1 cannot be checked, as there is no DNA. Germline V gene sequence: CDR1 LNHDA, CDR2 SQIVND (reference sequence). There are 15 residues in the CDR3. CDR3 sequence reads: CASSSSGTAGEKLFF.

The chain has TRBV6-2 or TRBV6-3 and TRBJ2-1; TCRdb returns TRBD1, unconfirmable since there is no DNA. CDR3 length: 13 amino acids. Germline-derived CDR1 and CDR2 are MNHEY and SVGEGT. The chain's CDR3 is CASSQQGGGEQFF.

Measured by frequency, this clonotype is large. This CDR3 reads CPGRLVSTDTQYF. This chain links TRBV29-1 with TRBJ2-3; TCRdb's assignment of TRBD1 cannot be checked, as there is no DNA. The CDR3 totals 13 residues. Per germline, CDR1 SQVTM and CDR2 ANQGSEA.

This rearrangement joins TRBV18 to TRBJ2-7. The length of the CDR3 is 14 residues. Per the germline V gene, CDR1 is KGHSH and CDR2 is LQKENI. CDR3 region: CASSLGSSSYEQYF.

The V gene is TRBV6-5, the J gene TRBJ2-1; TCRdb calls TRBD2, which cannot be checked without DNA. The CDR3 loop spans 18 amino acids. CDR1 is MNHEY and CDR2 is SVGAGI in the germline V gene. The CDR3 loop is CASSYGGLAGGNYNEQFF.

The chain uses TRBV27 and TRBJ2-1; TCRdb's D call, TRBD2, is unchecked because there is no DNA. Germline assignment: CDR1 MNHEY and CDR2 SMNVEV (reference sequence). The CDR3 runs 14 residues. The CDR3 loop is CASKRAGGHNEQFF.

Its frequency marks this clonotype as medium-sized. The rearrangement uses TRBV12-3 or TRBV12-4 and TRBJ2-3; the TCRdb call, TRBD1, lacks DNA for checking. The CDR3 is 14 residues long. CDR3 in amino acids: CASSMDRNTDTQYF.

The chain employs TRBV6-5 and TRBJ2-2; TCRdb proposes TRBD2, but this gene call is untestable without DNA. The germline gives CDR1 MNHEY, CDR2 SVGAGI. This CDR3 comprises 17 residues. The CDR3 here is CASSYPAGGPRAGELFF.

The chain couples TRBV5-5 to TRBJ1-5; the D call of TRBD1 rests on TCRdb alone, since no DNA is present to check it. Germline V CDR1 and CDR2: SGHKS, YYEKEE (reference sequence). The CDR3 is made up of 16 amino acids. The CDR3 sequence is CASSLDGQGGIQPQHF.

This clonotype is deemed medium-sized by its frequency. The V gene is TRBV6-6, the J gene TRBJ2-3. CDR3 size: 16 residues. Germline values: CDR1 MNHNY, CDR2 SVGAGI (reference sequence). CDR3 protein: CASSYSQYSSTDTQYF.

According to its frequency, this clonotype is medium-sized. The chain uses TRBV19 and TRBJ2-7; there is no DNA to check the TCRdb D call of TRBD1. The CDR3 spans 13 residues. Germline loops: CDR1 LNHDA, CDR2 SQIVND (reference sequence). The CDR3 here is CASSPGASYEQYF. Together with reference TRBV19 and TRBJ2-7, the CDR3 gives the full variable domain: DGGITQSPKYLFRKEGQNVTLSCEQNLNHDAMYWYRQDPGQGLRLIYYSQIVNDFQKGDIAEGYSVSREKKESFPLTVTSAQKNPTAFYLCASSPGASYEQYFGPGTRLTVT.

Considering frequency, this clonotype is large. CDR3 amino acids: CSVEGGTSGRRYEQFF. This chain joins TRBV29-1 and TRBJ2-1; without DNA, the TCRdb call of TRBD2 cannot be checked. The CDR3 contains 16 residues. The germline CDR1 and CDR2 sequences are SQVTM and ANQGSEA.

This sequence joins TRBV5-4 and TRBJ1-1; there is no DNA to check the TCRdb D call of TRBD1. CDR1 and CDR2 (germline): SGHNT, YYREEE (reference sequence). This CDR3 region has 14 residues. CDR3 residues: CASSVRPQGTEAFF.

The chain recombines TRBV5-5 with TRBJ2-7. CDR1 and CDR2 (germline): SGHKS, YYEKEE (reference sequence). This CDR3 is built from 13 residues. The chain's CDR3 is CASSKSMDLEQYF.

Measured by frequency, this clonotype is medium-sized (0.01 to 0.1%). The chain combines TRBV15 with TRBJ2-1; TCRdb calls TRBD2, which cannot be checked without DNA. Germline assignment: CDR1 LNHNV and CDR2 YYDKDF (reference sequence). The CDR3 length is 15 residues. The CDR3 reads CATSSGIAVSNEQFF.

The CDR3 region is CASSIWGGSNQPQHF. The chain employs TRBV19 and TRBJ1-5. The CDR3 runs to 15 residues. Germline loops: CDR1 LNHDA, CDR2 SQIVND (reference sequence).

The chain carries TRBV12-3 or TRBV12-4 and TRBJ2-2. The length of the CDR3 is 13 residues. The CDR3 sequence is CASTSLDTGELFF.

This clonotype counts as medium-sized (0.01 to 0.1%) by frequency. The chain links TRBV18 to TRBJ2-3; the TRBD2 assignment by TCRdb is unverifiable without DNA. Germline values: CDR1 KGHSH, CDR2 LQKENI. The CDR3 runs to 15 residues. CDR3 residues: CASSPRAGVKDTQYF.

The chain links TRBV7-6 to TRBJ2-7; the D call from TCRdb, TRBD2, cannot be confirmed without DNA. The CDR3 contains 15 residues. Germline CDR1 and CDR2: SGHVS and FNYEAQ. The CDR3 loop reads CASSSNSGGPYEQYF. Full variable domain (rest looked up from reference TRBV7-6 and TRBJ2-7): GAGVSQSPRYKVTKRGQDVALRCDPISGHVSLYWYRQALGQGPEFLTYFNYEAQQDKSGLPNDRFSAERPEGSISTLTIQRTEQRDSAMYRCASSSNSGGPYEQYFGPGTRLTVT.

The gene calls are TRBV19 and TRBJ1-2; there is no DNA to check the TCRdb D call of TRBD1. The germline CDR1 and CDR2 sequences are LNHDA and SQIVND (reference sequence). The CDR3 spans 13 residues. The CDR3: CASNPQGIGGYTF.